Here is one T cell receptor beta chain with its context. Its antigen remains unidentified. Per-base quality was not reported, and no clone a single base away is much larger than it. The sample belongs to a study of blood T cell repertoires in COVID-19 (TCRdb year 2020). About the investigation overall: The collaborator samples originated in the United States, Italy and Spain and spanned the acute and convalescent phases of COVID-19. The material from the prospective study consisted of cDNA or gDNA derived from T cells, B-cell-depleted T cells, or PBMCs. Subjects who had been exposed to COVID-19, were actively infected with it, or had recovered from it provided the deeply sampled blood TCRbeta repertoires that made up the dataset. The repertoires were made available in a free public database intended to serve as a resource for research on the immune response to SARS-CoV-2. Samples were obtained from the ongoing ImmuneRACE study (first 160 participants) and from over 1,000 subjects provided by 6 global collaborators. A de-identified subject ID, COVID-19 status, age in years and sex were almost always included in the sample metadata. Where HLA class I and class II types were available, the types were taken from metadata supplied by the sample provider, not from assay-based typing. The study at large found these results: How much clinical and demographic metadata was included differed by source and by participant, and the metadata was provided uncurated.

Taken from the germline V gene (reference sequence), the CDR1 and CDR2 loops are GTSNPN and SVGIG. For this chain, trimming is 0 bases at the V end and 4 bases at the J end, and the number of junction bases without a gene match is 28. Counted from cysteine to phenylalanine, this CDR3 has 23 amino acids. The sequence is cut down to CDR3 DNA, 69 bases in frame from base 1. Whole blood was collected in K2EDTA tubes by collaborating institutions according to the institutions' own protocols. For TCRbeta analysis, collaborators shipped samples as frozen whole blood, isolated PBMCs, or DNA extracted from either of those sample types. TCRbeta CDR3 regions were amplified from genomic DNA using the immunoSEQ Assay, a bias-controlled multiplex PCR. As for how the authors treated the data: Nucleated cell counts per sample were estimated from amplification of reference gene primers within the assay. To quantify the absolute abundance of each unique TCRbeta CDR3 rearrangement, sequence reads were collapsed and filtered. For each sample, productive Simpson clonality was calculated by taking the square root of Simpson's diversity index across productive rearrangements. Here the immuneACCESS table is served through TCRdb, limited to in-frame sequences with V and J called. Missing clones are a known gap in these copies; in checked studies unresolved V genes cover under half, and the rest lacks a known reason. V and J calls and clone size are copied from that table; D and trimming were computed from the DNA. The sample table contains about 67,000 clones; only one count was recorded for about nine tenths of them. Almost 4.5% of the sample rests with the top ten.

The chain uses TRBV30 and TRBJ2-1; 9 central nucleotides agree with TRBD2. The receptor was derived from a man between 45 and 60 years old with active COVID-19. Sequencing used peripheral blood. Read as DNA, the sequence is TGTGCCTGGAGTGTACTAAGGGAAAATAAGGCTAGCGGGAAAAGGTCGAGGTACAATGAGCAGTTCTTC. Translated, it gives CAWSVLRENKASGKRSRYNEQFF.